These 17 T cell receptor beta chains were all obtained from the same sample, sequenced in a study of T-cell reconstitution after alpha-beta-depleted transplantation in children. Findings of the study overall: T-cell numbers and diversity one year post-transplant derived largely from freshly generated T cells.

Their antigens are not known. This sample's TCRbeta library carried unique molecular identifier barcodes. One entry per CDR3 protein, called by TCRdb with MiXCR from the PCR reads. This repertoire shows about 300,000 distinct CDR3 sequences, 6.5% to 9% found once; its top ten account for around 10%. Source: peripheral blood, taken 360 days after TCRalphabeta/CD19-depleted stem cell transplant. These receptors were taken from a female patient aged 2-9 years who had a stem cell transplant for Fanconi anemia, so the T cells may come from the graft donor.

This clonotype was recorded many times. The chain links TRBV7-3 to TRBJ2-1, with 7 bases that match TRBD2. Looked up from germline, CDR1 is SGHTA and CDR2 is FQGTGA. The V and J ends lost 5 bases and 10 bases, in that order; junction bases with no gene match: 8. The CDR3 loop spans 13 amino acids. The CDR3 loop reads CASSRLAFGEQFF. The CDR3 nucleotides are TGTGCCAGCAGCCGACTAGCCTTTGGGGAGCAGTTCTTC. Combining the CDR3 with reference TRBV7-3 and TRBJ2-1 gives the whole variable domain GAGVSQTPSNKVTEKGKYVELRCDPISGHTALYWYRQSLGQGPEFLIYFQGTGAADDSGLPNDRFFAVRPEGSVSTLKIQRTERGDSAVYLCASSRLAFGEQFFGPGTRLTVL.

The rearrangement links TRBV19 to TRBJ1-1; D is unclear. The CDR3 runs 14 residues. The germline gives CDR1 LNHDA, CDR2 SQIVND (reference sequence). V lost 3 bases and J lost 1, with 9 bases in between. Here the CDR3 reads CASSMGPPNTEAFF. In DNA form, the CDR3 reads TGTGCCAGTAGTATGGGTCCACCGAACACTGAAGCTTTCTTT.

There are many counts of this clonotype. The chain has TRBV29-1 and TRBJ2-7; TRBD1 matches at 10 bases. Trimming removed 5 bases from V and 4 bases from J; junction bases left unmatched: 11. Looked up from germline, CDR1 is SQVTM and CDR2 is ANQGSEA. This CDR3 spans 15 amino acids. This CDR3 reads CSVKRGTGVIYEQYF. The DNA of the CDR3 is TGCAGCGTTAAAAGGGGGACAGGGGTCATTTACGAGCAGTACTTC.

Ten or more counts support this clonotype. The chain recombines TRBV20-1 with TRBJ2-7, with 7 bases identical to TRBD1. The CDR3 is 12 amino acids. Trimming took 3 bases from V and 6 from J; bases not matched to a gene: 5. Per the germline V gene, CDR1 is DFQATT and CDR2 is SNEGSKA (reference sequence). In DNA, the CDR3 is TGCAGTGCTAGCGTACAGGGGCTCGAGCAGTACGTC. Residues: CSASVQGLEQYV.

There are a few counts of this clonotype. The rearrangement joins TRBV3-1 to TRBJ1-6; 8 bases are a match to TRBD1. The CDR3 runs 15 residues. From germline, CDR1 is LGHDT and CDR2 YNNKEL (reference sequence). V trimming: 6 bases; J trimming: 6 bases; junction bases outside the gene matches: 7. CDR3 residues: CASSAGQGPNSPLHF. The CDR3 nucleotides read TGTGCCAGCAGTGCTGGACAGGGCCCTAATTCACCCCTCCACTTT.

This clonotype appeared many times. The chain joins TRBV7-9 to TRBJ2-6, with a weak D call TRBD1 (6 bases). Trimming took 4 bases from V and 0 from J, leaving 13 bases between them. The CDR3 sequence is 17 residues long. Germline CDR1 SEHNR, CDR2 FQNEAQ (reference sequence). The CDR3 reads CASSSTGSSSGANVLTF. The CDR3 DNA follows: TGTGCCAGCAGCTCAACAGGGTCTTCCTCTGGGGCCAACGTCCTGACTTTC.

This clonotype was observed many times. The chain carries TRBV18 and TRBJ2-7, with D perhaps matching TRBD1 (6 bases). CDR1 is KGHSH, CDR2 LQKENI, per germline. The V and J ends lost 2 bases and 13 bases respectively, with 18 bases between them. This CDR3 comprises 13 residues. The CDR3 DNA sequence: TGTGCCAGCTCACCAGTCCCCTCCAGGGGCCAATACGTC. Its translation: CASSPVPSRGQYV.

This clonotype was recorded at least ten times. V usage is TRBV11-2 and J usage is TRBJ2-7; D unclear. CDR1 SGHAT and CDR2 FQNNGV come from the germline V gene. V was pared by 1 base and J by 0 bases, with 7 bases between. The CDR3 runs 14 residues. The CDR3 loop reads CASSLGPASYEQYF. CDR3 nucleotide sequence: TGTGCCAGCAGCTTAGGGCCAGCCTCCTACGAGCAGTACTTC.

The chain is built from TRBV11-2 and TRBJ2-2; tentatively, D is TRBD1 (6 bases). Deletions cut 7 bases from V and 4 bases from J, with 13 bases between. The CDR3 consists of 14 residues. Germline-derived CDR1 and CDR2 are SGHAT and FQNNGV. CDR3 nucleotide sequence: TGTGCCAGCATCGCCAGGGGCATCACCGGGGAGCTGTTTTTT. This encodes CASIARGITGELFF. Full variable domain (rest looked up from reference TRBV11-2 and TRBJ2-2): EAGVAQSPRYKIIEKRQSVAFWCNPISGHATLYWYQQILGQGPKLLIQFQNNGVVDDSQLPKDRFSAERLKGVDSTLKIQPAKLEDSAVYLCASIARGITGELFFGEGSRLTVL.

CDR3 sequence (DNA): TGTGCCAGCAGCTTAACGGGGGGTGAGCAAGAGACCCAGTACTTC. As protein: CASSLTGGEQETQYF. The chain links TRBV7-3 to TRBJ2-5, with D perhaps matching TRBD2 (6 bases). The length of the CDR3 is 15 residues. Germline V gives CDR1 SGHTA, CDR2 FQGTGA. Trimming stripped 0 bases from V and 2 bases from J, with 10 bases between.

This clonotype was observed a handful of times. The chain employs TRBV20-1 and TRBJ2-2; 8 bases line up with TRBD2. CDR3 size: 16 residues. V gave up 0 bases and J gave up 7 bases; unmatched junction bases: 10. Per germline, CDR1 DFQATT and CDR2 SNEGSKA (reference sequence). The CDR3, as DNA: TGCAGTGCTAGAGATCGCATCGCGGGGGGAATCGGGGAGCTGTTTTTT. Its protein product is CSARDRIAGGIGELFF.

This clonotype was recorded at least ten times. This chain joins TRBV9 and TRBJ2-5; D not certain. Germline CDR1 and CDR2: SGDLS and YYNGEE. Trimming took off 0 bases at V and 1 base at J, with 10 bases between the two ends. This CDR3 is built from 15 residues. Written as DNA, the CDR3 is TGTGCCAGCAGCGTAGTTATTGGAGCCCAAGAGACCCAGTACTTC. Its translation: CASSVVIGAQETQYF.

In this sample, this clonotype turned up a few times. This rearrangement joins TRBV28 to TRBJ1-6; 8 bases align to TRBD1. The ends lost 7 bases at V and 0 bases at J; junction bases unmatched: 5. Germline values: CDR1 MDHEN, CDR2 SYDVKM. CDR3 size: 16 residues. The CDR3 region is CASKWTGSSYNSPLHF. CDR3 in DNA: TGTGCCAGCAAATGGACAGGGAGCTCCTATAATTCACCCCTCCACTTT.

This clonotype came up many times. The V and J genes are TRBV5-1 and TRBJ2-5; 9 bases agree with TRBD2. The CDR3 length is 14 residues. The germline V gene has CDR1 SGHRS and CDR2 YFSETQ. With 4 bases clipped from V and 3 bases from J, the junction kept 4 bases outside the gene matches. The CDR3: CASSGGGAEETQYF. The CDR3 DNA is TGCGCCAGCAGCGGCGGGGGGGCTGAAGAGACCCAGTACTTC.

This clonotype was picked up many times. The genes are TRBV29-1 and TRBJ2-7; 11 nucleotides match TRBD1. V trimming: 7 bases; J trimming: 3 bases; junction bases outside the gene matches: 2. The length of the CDR3 is 12 residues. The V gene's germline CDR1 is SQVTM and CDR2 ANQGSEA. CDR3 amino acids: CSAGTGGYEQYF. The CDR3 DNA follows: TGCAGCGCGGGGACAGGGGGCTACGAGCAGTACTTC.

This clonotype was detected many times. V gene TRBV7-6 combines with J gene TRBJ2-7; 15 positions agree with TRBD2. The CDR3 has 19 residues. Losses at the gene ends were 0 bases for V and 5 bases for J; bases not matched to a gene: 11. The germline V gene has CDR1 SGHVS and CDR2 FNYEAQ. The CDR3 DNA reads as TGTGCCAGCAGCTTAGCCCTAAAGCCCGGACTAGCGGGAGGGGACGAGCAGTACTTC. Translation gives CASSLALKPGLAGGDEQYF.

This clonotype occurred many times. This chain connects TRBV19 to TRBJ2-2; D may be TRBD2 (5 bases). V lost 4 bases and J 0 bases, leaving 9 bases between the germline ends. CDR3 length: 15 amino acids. The V gene's germline CDR1 is LNHDA and CDR2 SQIVND (reference sequence). CDR3 coding DNA: TGTGCCAGTAGTAGTACCGGGACGAACACCGGGGAGCTGTTTTTT. Its protein is CASSSTGTNTGELFF. Full variable domain (missing parts from reference TRBV19 and TRBJ2-2): DGGITQSPKYLFRKEGQNVTLSCEQNLNHDAMYWYRQDPGQGLRLIYYSQIVNDFQKGDIAEGYSVSREKKESFPLTVTSAQKNPTAFYLCASSSTGTNTGELFFGEGSRLTVL.